This TCR beta chain derives from a study of T cell repertoires in cytomegalovirus infection. Study-level information: The study used recently identified HLA-C-restricted and well-studied HLA-B-restricted CMV epitopes. An indication of both CMV infection and matching HLA type came from public TCR beta signatures.

Details on this clonotype: Its specificity is not known.

One entry per CDR3 protein, called by TCRdb with MiXCR from the reads. The table records around 300,000 distinct CDR3 sequences, around 25% of them present only once. Study-level points and caveats: The cumulative frequency of public TCR beta families identified carriers of CMV plus the relevant HLA. HLA-C-restricted CMV clonotypes gave the most frequent clonotype in two of eight donors.

The germline gives CDR1 DFQATT, CDR2 SNEGSKA (reference sequence). V was trimmed by 8 bases and J by 7 bases, leaving 21 bases between them. This CDR3 contains 14 residues. This chain joins TRBV20-1 and TRBJ2-1; D assignment may be TRBD1 or TRBD2 (6 bases each). The receptor comes from a human donor in good health (CMV status not recorded). Some clones in this sample may be carry-over from other donors' samples. Material: cultured PBMCs, obtained from culture after CMV antigen stimulation. CDR3 in amino acids: CSLYRGGRHNEQFF. The CDR3 DNA reads as TGCAGTCTCTACCGAGGGGGGAGGCATAATGAGCAGTTCTTC.